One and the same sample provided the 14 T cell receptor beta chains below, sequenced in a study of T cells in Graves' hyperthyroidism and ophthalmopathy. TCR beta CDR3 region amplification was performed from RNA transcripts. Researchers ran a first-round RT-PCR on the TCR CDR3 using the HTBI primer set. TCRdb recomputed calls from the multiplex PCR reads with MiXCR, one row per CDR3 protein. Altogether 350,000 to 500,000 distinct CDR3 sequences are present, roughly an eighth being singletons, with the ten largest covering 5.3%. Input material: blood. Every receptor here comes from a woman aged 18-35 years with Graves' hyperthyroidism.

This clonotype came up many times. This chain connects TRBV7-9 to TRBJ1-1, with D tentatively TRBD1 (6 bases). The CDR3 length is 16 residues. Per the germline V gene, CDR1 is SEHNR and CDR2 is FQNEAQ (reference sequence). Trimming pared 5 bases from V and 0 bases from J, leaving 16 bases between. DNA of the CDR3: TGTGCCAGCAGCCCTACCGGGGGCGTCCTGAACACTGAAGCTTTCTTT. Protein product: CASSPTGGVLNTEAFF.

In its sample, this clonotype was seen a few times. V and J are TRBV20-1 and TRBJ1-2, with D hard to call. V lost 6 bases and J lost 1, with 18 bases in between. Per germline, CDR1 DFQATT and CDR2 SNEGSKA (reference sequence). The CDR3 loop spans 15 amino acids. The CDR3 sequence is CSAKTSREDNYGYTF. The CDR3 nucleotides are TGCAGTGCCAAGACCTCCCGGGAAGATAACTATGGCTACACCTTC.

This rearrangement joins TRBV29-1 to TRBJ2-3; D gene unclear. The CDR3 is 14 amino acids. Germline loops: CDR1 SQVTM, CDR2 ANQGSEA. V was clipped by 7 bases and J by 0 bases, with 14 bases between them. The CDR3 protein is CSGRPRTSTDTQYF. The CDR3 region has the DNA TGCAGCGGAAGGCCGAGAACTAGCACAGATACGCAGTATTTT.

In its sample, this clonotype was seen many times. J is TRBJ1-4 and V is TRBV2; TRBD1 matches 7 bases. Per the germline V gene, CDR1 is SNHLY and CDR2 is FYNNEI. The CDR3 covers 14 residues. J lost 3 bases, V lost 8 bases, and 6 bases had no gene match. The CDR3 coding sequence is TGTGCCAGCTCTACCGGGACAGCTAATGAAAAACTGTTTTTT. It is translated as CASSTGTANEKLFF. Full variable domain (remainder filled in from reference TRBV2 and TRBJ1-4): EPEVTQTPSHQVTQMGQEVILRCVPISNHLYFYWYRQILGQKVEFLVSFYNNEISEKSEIFDDQFSVERPDGSNFTLKIRSTKLEDSAMYFCASSTGTANEKLFFGSGTQLSVL.

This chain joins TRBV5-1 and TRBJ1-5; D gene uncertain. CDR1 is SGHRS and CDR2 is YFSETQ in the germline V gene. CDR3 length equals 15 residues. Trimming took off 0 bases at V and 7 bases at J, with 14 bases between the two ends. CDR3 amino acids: CASSLEGGMGQPQHF. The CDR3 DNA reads TGCGCCAGCAGCTTGGAGGGCGGGATGGGACAGCCCCAGCATTTT.

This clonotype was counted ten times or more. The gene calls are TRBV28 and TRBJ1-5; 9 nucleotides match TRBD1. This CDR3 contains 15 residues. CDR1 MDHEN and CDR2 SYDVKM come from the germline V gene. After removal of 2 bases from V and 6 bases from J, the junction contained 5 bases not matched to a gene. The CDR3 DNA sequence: TGTGCCAGCAGTTTACGAGGGACAGGGAGTCAGCCCCAGCATTTT. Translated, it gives CASSLRGTGSQPQHF.

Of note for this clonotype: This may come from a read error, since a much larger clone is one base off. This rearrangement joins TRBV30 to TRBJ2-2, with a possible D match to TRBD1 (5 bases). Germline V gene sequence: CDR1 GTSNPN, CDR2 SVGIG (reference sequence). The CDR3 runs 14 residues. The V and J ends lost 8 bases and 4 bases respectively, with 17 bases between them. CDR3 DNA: TGTGCCGGAAAGACAGACAAGAGCACCGGGGAGCTGTTTTTT. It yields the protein CAGKTDKSTGELFF.

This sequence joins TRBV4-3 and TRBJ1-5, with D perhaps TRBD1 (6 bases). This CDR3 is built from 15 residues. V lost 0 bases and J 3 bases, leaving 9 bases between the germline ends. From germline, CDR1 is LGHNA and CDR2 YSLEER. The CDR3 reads CASSQEDRNNQPQHF. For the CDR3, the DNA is TGCGCCAGCAGCCAAGAAGACAGGAACAATCAGCCCCAGCATTTT.

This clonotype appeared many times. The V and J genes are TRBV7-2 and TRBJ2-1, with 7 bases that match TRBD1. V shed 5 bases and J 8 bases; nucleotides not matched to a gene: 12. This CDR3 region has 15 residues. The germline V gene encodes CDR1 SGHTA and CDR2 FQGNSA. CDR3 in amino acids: CASSQRQGRFDEQFF. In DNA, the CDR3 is TGTGCCAGCAGCCAAAGACAGGGACGATTCGATGAGCAGTTCTTC.

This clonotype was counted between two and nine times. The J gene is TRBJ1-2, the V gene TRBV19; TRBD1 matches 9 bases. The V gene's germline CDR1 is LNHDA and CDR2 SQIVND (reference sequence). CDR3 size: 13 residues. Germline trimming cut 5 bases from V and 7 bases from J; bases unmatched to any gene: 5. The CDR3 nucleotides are TGTGCCAGTAGTCCTACAGGGGGCGGTGGCTACACCTTC. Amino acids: CASSPTGGGGYTF.

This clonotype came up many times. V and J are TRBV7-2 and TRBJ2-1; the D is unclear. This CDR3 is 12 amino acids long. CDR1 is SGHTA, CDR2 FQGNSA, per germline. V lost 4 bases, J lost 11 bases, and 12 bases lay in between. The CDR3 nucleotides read TGTGCCAGCAGCTCGACTCGAGAGCAGCAGTTCTTC. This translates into CASSSTREQQFF.

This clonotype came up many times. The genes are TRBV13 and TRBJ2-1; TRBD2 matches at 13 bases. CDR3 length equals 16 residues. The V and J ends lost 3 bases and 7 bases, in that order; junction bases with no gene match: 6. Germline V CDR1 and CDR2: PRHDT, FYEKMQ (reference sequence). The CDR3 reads CASSFRTSGRWNEQFF. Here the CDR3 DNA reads TGTGCCAGCAGCTTTAGGACTAGCGGGAGATGGAATGAGCAGTTCTTC.

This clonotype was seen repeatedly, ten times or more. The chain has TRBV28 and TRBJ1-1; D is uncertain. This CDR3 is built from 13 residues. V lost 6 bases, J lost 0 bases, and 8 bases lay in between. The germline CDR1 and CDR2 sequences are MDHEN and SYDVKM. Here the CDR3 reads CASRRDMNTEAFF. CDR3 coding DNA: TGTGCCAGCAGACGGGATATGAACACTGAAGCTTTCTTT.

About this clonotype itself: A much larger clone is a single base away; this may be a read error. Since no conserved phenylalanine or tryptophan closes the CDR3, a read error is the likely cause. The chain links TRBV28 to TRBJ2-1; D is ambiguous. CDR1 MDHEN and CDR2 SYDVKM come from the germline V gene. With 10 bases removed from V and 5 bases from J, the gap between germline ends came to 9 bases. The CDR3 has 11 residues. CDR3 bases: TGTGCCACCTGGTCCAACAATGAGCAGTTCTCC. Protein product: CATWSNNEQFS.